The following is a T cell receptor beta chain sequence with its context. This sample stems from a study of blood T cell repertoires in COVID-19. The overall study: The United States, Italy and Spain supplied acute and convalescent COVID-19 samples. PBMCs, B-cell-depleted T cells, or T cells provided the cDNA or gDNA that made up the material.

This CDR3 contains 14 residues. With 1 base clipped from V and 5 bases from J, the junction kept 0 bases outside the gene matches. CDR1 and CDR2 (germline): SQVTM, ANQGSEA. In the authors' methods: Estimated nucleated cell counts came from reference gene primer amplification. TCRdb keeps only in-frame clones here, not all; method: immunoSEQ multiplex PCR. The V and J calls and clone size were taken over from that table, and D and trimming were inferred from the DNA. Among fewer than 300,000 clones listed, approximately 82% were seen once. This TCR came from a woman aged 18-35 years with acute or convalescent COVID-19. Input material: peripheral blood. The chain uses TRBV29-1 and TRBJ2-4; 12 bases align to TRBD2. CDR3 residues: CSVEGLAGENIQYF. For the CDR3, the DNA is TGCAGCGTTGAAGGACTAGCGGGAGAAAACATTCAGTACTTC.